Listed below are T cell receptor beta chains from one sample, sequenced in a study of T cells in Graves' hyperthyroidism and ophthalmopathy. MiXCR, applied by TCRdb to the multiplex PCR reads, yields one record per CDR3 protein. The table includes hundreds of thousands of distinct CDR3 sequences, about a sixth detected once. What was sequenced was blood. The receptor set was obtained from a woman younger than 35 with Graves' hyperthyroidism. Each CDR3 is given with its conserved first and last residue. The D gene is left open where the match is weak. Clone size is shown for a subset of rows, as once, few, many or a class of expanded clone.

-,TRBJ2-7,TRBV12-3/TRBV12-4,many,TGTGCCAGCAGTTTTTTGCTATCTCACGAGCAGTACTTC,CASSFLLSHEQYF
TRBD1,TRBJ2-5,TRBV6-1,many,TGTGCCAGCAGTGAAGACGGCAGGGGGCGTCAAGAGACCCAGTACTTC,CASSEDGRGRQETQYF
-,TRBJ1-6,TRBV24-1,many,TGTGCCACCAGTGAGCACAGGGATAATTCACCCCTCCACTTT,CATSEHRDNSPLHF
TRBD2,TRBJ2-7,TRBV27,many,TGTGCCAGCAGTTTATGGCTAGCGGGCTCCTACGAGCAGTACTTC,CASSLWLAGSYEQYF
-,TRBJ1-4,TRBV4-1,few,TGCGCCAGCAGCCAAGATCGGGGGGGCACTACTAATGAAAAACTGTTTTTT,CASSQDRGGTTNEKLFF
TRBD1,TRBJ2-3,TRBV24-1,many,TGTGCCACCAGTGATTATGGACAGGGAGGTGGGACAGATACGCAGTATTTT,CATSDYGQGGGTDTQYF
-,TRBJ2-2,TRBV7-3,many,TGTGCCAGCAGCTTAAGGGCTACTCACGGGGAGCTGTTTTTT,CASSLRATHGELFF
TRBD1,TRBJ2-2,TRBV7-3,many,TGTGCCAGCAGCCCGGGACAGGTCTACACCGGGGAGCTGTTTTTT,CASSPGQVYTGELFF
TRBD1,TRBJ2-3,TRBV9,-,TGTGCCAGCAGCGTTGAGGGGGCTGGGGCAGATACGCAGTATTTT,CASSVEGAGADTQYF
-,TRBJ2-3,TRBV19,many,TGTGCCAGCCCTCGGTGGTTCACAGATACGCAGTATTTT,CASPRWFTDTQYF
-,TRBJ2-1,TRBV10-3,few,TGTGCCATCAGTGACCGGCCGGTAGTTGATGAGCAGTTCTTC,CAISDRPVVDEQFF
-,TRBJ2-5,TRBV20-1,many,TGCAGTGCTGGGGGCCGGGTGACCCAGTACTTC,CSAGGRVTQYF
-,TRBJ2-6,TRBV12-3/TRBV12-4,many,TGTGCCAGCAGTTTTGGGGCATATGGGGCCAACGTCCTGACTTTC,CASSFGAYGANVLTF
-,TRBJ1-5,TRBV10-3,many,TGTGCCATCAGTGAAGAAAGGGGACATCAGCCCCAGCATTTT,CAISEERGHQPQHF
-,TRBJ2-5,TRBV20-1,many,TGCAGTGCTAGAGATGGGGGGCAGCGAGAGACCCAGTACTTC,CSARDGGQRETQYF
-,TRBJ2-7,TRBV28,many,TGTGCCAGCCGAGGGGGGGTACCCTACGAGCAGTACTTC,CASRGGVPYEQYF
TRBD2,TRBJ2-1,TRBV20-1,many,TGCAGTGCTAGAGATAGCGGAAGACTAGCGGGGCAATACAATGAGCAGTTCTTC,CSARDSGRLAGQYNEQFF
-,TRBJ2-5,TRBV12-3/TRBV12-4,many,TGTGCCAGCAGTTACGGAGGAGAGACCCAGTACTTC,CASSYGGETQYF
TRBD1,TRBJ1-1,TRBV20-1,many,TGCAGTGCTAGGAGGGGGCAAGCCACTGAAGCTTTCTTT,CSARRGQATEAFF
TRBD1,TRBJ1-5,TRBV28,many,TGTGCCAGCAGTCTACCCTTTCAGGGGGCGAGTCAGCCCCAGCATTTT,CASSLPFQGASQPQHF
TRBD1,TRBJ1-1,TRBV10-2,many,TGCGCCAGCAGTGGAACAGGGGGTGGAACTGAAGCTTTCTTT,CASSGTGGGTEAFF
-,TRBJ2-7,TRBV3-1,many,TGTGCCACCAGGGACCGTAACGAGCAGTACTTC,CATRDRNEQYF
TRBD2,TRBJ2-1,TRBV11-2,many,TGTGCCAGCAGCTTAGGGGCGGGAGGGTTTAATGAGCAGTTCTTC,CASSLGAGGFNEQFF
-,TRBJ2-4,TRBV15,many,TGTGCCACCAGCAGAGCCAGGGCAGACATTCAGTACTTC,CATSRARADIQYF
-,TRBJ2-1,TRBV9,few,TGTGCCAGCAGCGTAAAGTCGAGTGGGGGAGCCAACAATGAGCAGTTCTTC,CASSVKSSGGANNEQFF
-,TRBJ2-7,TRBV5-1,many,TGCGCCAGCAGCTTAGGAGATACTACGGGGTACGAGCAGTACTTC,CASSLGDTTGYEQYF
TRBD1,TRBJ2-5,TRBV30,many,TGTGCCTGGAGTCGAGGACAGGGTGCGGAGACCCAGTACTTC,CAWSRGQGAETQYF
-,TRBJ2-2,TRBV7-9,many,TGTGCCAGCAGCTTAAGAGAAGACTGGACCGGGGAGCTGTTTTTT,CASSLREDWTGELFF
TRBD2,TRBJ2-2,TRBV19,-,TGTGCCAGCGGGACTAGCGGGAACACCGGGGAGCTGTTTTTT,CASGTSGNTGELFF
-,TRBJ2-7,TRBV5-5,many,TGTGCCAGCAGCTTGGGAGGGGACCGCACCGAGCAGTACTTC,CASSLGGDRTEQYF
-,TRBJ2-7,TRBV5-1,many,TGCGCCAGCAGCTTCCAGACAGGTTCCTACGAGCAGTACTTC,CASSFQTGSYEQYF
-,TRBJ1-5,TRBV24-1,-,TGTGCCACCAGTGACCCTAACCAGCCCCAGCATTTT,CATSDPNQPQHF
-,TRBJ2-2,TRBV20-1,-,TGCAGTGCTAGGGAGGGGGACACCGGGGAGCTGTTTTTT,CSAREGDTGELFF
-,TRBJ1-2,TRBV6-1,few,TGTGCCAGCAGGCGAACGCGGGGAGCTAACTATGGCTACACCTTC,CASRRTRGANYGYTF
-,TRBJ1-1,TRBV30,many,TGTGCCTGGAGCATGAACACTGAAGCTTTCTTT,CAWSMNTEAFF
TRBD2,TRBJ2-3,TRBV20-1,few,TGCAGTGTTGAGCGGGGGGACGCAGATACGCAGTATTTT,CSVERGDADTQYF
TRBD2,TRBJ2-3,TRBV2,many,TGTGCCAGCAAAAGGACTAGCGGGAGTGCAGATACGCAGTATTTT,CASKRTSGSADTQYF
TRBD2,TRBJ2-7,TRBV25-1,few,TGTGCCAGCAGCGGGACTAGTAGCAAGCCGTACGAGCAGTACTTC,CASSGTSSKPYEQYF
-,TRBJ1-2,TRBV6-2/TRBV6-3,many,TGTGCCAGCACTCGTAGCCCCCCTTGGGATGGCTACACCTTC,CASTRSPPWDGYTF